This entry lists 3 T cell receptor beta chains sequenced from one sample in a study of technical replicates of blood from several donors. Data came from immunoSEQ multiplex PCR; TCRdb stores just in-frame clones and leaves some out. The repertoire includes around 69,000 clones, around nine tenths of them detected once, and approximately 4.4% sits in the top ten. Input material: PBMCs. These receptors all stem from a human donor in good health. Some clones in this sample may be carry-over from other donors' samples.

Ten or more counts support this clone. The chain couples TRBV6-4 to TRBJ2-3; D not resolved. Trimming removed 0 bases from V and 2 bases from J, with 3 bases in between. Germline CDR1 reads MRHNA; CDR2 reads SNTAGT. The CDR3 spans 13 residues. CDR3 sequence reads: CASSDSATDTQYF. As DNA, the CDR3 is TGTGCCAGCAGTGACTCAGCCACAGATACGCAGTATTTT.

The chain carries TRBV30 and TRBJ2-2, with TRBD2 matching over 9 bases. Germline V lookup: CDR1 GTSNPN, CDR2 SVGIG (reference sequence). The CDR3 runs to 16 residues. Losses at the gene ends were 0 bases for V and 0 bases for J; bases not matched to a gene: 2. CDR3 amino acids: CAWSVASGTNTGELFF. As DNA, the CDR3 is TGTGCCTGGAGTGTAGCTAGCGGGACGAACACCGGGGAGCTGTTTTTT.

The genes are TRBV4-1 and TRBJ1-3; D unclear. Per germline, CDR1 MGHRA and CDR2 YSYEKL. This CDR3 is built from 16 residues. The ends were cut back, 0 bases at V and 2 bases at J, with 11 bases in the middle. CDR3 coding DNA: TGCGCCAGCAGCCAAGATTCCCTATTAACTGGAAACACCATATATTTT. Protein sequence: CASSQDSLLTGNTIYF.